This T cell receptor (beta chain) was captured by sequencing in a study of T cell repertoires in MIS-A myocarditis. Looked up from germline, CDR1 is GTSNPN and CDR2 is SVGIG (reference sequence). The V end lost 2 bases, the J end lost 6 bases, and 11 bases lay between the germline ends. The CDR3 totals 13 residues. Repertoires were generated with immunoSEQ multiplex PCR, while TCRdb's copy carries only in-frame clones and drops some. Among 14,000 to 15,000 clones listed, around 74% were seen once. Sequenced material: left ventricle heart tissue obtained at autopsy. The genes are TRBV30 and TRBJ1-5; D gene uncertain. This sequence originates from a man aged 18 to 30 with fulminant myocarditis from multisystem inflammatory syndrome in adults (MIS-A) after COVID-19. CDR3 in DNA: TGTGCCTGGAGTTCGTACCAAGGTCAGCCCCAGCATTTT. Translating it yields CAWSSYQGQPQHF.